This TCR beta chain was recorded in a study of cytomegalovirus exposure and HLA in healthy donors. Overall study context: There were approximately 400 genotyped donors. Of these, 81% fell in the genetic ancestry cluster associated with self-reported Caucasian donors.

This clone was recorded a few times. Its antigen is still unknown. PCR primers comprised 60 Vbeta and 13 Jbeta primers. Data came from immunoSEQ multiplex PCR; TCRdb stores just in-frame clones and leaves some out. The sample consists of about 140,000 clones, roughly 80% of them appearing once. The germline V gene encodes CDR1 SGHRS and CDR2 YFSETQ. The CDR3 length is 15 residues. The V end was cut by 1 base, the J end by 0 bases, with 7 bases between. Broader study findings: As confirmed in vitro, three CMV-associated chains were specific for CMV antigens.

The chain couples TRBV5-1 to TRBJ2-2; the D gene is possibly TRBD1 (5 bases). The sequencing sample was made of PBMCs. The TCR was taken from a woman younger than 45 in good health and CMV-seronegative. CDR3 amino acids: CASSLQGSNTGELFF. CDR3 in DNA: TGCGCCAGCAGCTTGCAGGGCTCGAACACCGGGGAGCTGTTTTTT.